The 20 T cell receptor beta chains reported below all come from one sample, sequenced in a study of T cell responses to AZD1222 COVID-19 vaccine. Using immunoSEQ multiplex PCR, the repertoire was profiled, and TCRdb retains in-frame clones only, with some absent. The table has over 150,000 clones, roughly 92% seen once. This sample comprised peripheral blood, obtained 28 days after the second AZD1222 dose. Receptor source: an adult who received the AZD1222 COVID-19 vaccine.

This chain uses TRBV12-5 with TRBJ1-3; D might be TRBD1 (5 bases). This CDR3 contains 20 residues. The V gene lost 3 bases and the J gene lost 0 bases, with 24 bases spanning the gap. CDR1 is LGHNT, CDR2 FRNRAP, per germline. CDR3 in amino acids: CASGFSGTYFQNTSGNTIYF. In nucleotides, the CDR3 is TGTGCTAGTGGTTTCTCAGGGACTTATTTCCAGAACACCTCTGGAAACACCATATATTTT.

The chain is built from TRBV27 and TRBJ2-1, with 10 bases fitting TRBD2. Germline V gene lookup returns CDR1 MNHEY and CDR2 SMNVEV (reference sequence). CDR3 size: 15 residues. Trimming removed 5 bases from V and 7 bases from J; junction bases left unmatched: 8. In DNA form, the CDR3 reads TGTGCCAGCAGTCCCCCAGGAGCGGGAGGGAATGAGCAGTTCTTC. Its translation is CASSPPGAGGNEQFF.

CDR3 coding DNA: TGCGCCAGCAGCTCAGGGACTAGCGGTTCCTACAATGAGCAGTTCTTC. Protein: CASSSGTSGSYNEQFF. The J gene is TRBJ2-1, the V gene TRBV5-1, with 11 bases lining up with TRBD2. V gave up 3 bases and J gave up 1 base; unmatched junction bases: 3. The length of the CDR3 is 16 residues. Germline V gene sequence: CDR1 SGHRS, CDR2 YFSETQ.

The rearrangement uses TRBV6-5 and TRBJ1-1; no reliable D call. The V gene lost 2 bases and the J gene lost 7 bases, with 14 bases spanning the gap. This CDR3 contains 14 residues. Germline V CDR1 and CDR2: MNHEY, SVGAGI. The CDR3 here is CASSYGIVTDEAFF. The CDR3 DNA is TGTGCCAGCAGTTACGGTATCGTTACAGATGAAGCTTTCTTT.

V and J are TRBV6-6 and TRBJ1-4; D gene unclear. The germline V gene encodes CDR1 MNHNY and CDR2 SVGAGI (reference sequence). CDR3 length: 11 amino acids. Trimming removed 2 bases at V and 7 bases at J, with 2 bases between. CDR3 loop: CASSYPEKLFF. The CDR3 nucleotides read TGTGCCAGCAGTTACCCTGAAAAACTGTTTTTT.

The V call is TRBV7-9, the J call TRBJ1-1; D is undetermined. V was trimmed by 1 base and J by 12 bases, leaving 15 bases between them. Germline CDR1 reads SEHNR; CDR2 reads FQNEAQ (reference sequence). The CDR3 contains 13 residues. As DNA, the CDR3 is TGTGCCAGCAGCTTAGGGGGTCGCGGGGAGTCTTTCTTT. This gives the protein CASSLGGRGESFF. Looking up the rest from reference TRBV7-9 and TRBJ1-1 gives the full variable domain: DTGVSQNPRHKITKRGQNVTFRCDPISEHNRLYWYRQTLGQGPEFLTYFQNEAQLEKSRLLSDRFSAERPKGSFSTLEIQRTEQGDSAMYLCASSLGGRGESFFGQGTRLTVV.

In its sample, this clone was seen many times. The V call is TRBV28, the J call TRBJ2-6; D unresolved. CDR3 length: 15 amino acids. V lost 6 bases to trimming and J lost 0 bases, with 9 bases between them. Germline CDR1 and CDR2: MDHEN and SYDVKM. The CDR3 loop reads CASSPQSSGANVLTF. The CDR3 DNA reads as TGTGCCAGCAGCCCACAGTCCTCTGGGGCCAACGTCCTGACTTTC.

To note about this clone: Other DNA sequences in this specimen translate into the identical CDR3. Here the CDR3 reads CASSQELAGGRDTQYF. The CDR3 nucleotides read TGCGCCAGCAGCCAGGAACTAGCGGGGGGGCGGGATACGCAGTATTTT. The chain couples TRBV4-3 to TRBJ2-3, with 13 bases matching TRBD2. The junction had 6 bases not matched to a gene; V was cut back by 3 bases and J by 6 bases. Germline values: CDR1 LGHNA, CDR2 YSLEER. This CDR3 comprises 16 residues.

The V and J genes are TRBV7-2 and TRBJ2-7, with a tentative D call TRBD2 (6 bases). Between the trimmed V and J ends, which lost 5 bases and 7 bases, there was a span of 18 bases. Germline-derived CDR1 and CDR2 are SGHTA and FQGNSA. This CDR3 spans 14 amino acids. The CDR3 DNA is TGTGCCAGCAGCCCCCGGGGAGGTCCGGGGGAGCAGTACTTC. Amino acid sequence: CASSPRGGPGEQYF.

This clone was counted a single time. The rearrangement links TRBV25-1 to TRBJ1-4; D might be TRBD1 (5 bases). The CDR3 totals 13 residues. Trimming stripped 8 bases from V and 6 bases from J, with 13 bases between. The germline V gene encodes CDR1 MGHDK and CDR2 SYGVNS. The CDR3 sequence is CASAGGRDEKLFF. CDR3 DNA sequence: TGTGCCAGCGCTGGGGGGAGGGATGAAAAACTGTTTTTT.

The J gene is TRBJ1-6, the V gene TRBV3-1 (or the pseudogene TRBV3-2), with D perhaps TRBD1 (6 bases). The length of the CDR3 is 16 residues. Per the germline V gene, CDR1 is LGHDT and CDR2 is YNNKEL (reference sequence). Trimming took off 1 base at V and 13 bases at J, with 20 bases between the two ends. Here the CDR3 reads CASSQALGGRGHPLHF. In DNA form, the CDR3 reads TGTGCCAGCAGCCAAGCCCTCGGGGGCAGGGGTCATCCCCTCCACTTT.

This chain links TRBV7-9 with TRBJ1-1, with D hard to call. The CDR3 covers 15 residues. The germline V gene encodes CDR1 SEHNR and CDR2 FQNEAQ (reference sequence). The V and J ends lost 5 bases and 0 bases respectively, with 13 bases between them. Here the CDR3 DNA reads TGTGCCAGCAGCCCCGACGAGGGAATGAACACTGAAGCTTTCTTT. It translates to CASSPDEGMNTEAFF.

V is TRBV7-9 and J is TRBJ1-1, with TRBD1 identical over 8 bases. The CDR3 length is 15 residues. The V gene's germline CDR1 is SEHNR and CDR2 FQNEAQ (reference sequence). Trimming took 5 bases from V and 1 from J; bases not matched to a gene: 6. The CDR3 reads CASSLWTGTNTEAFF. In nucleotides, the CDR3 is TGTGCCAGCAGCCTATGGACAGGGACGAACACTGAAGCTTTCTTT.

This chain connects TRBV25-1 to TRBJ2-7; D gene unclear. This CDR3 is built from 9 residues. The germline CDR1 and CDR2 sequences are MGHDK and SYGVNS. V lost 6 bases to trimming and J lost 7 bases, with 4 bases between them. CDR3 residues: CASRREQYF. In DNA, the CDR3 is TGTGCCAGCAGGAGGGAGCAGTACTTC.

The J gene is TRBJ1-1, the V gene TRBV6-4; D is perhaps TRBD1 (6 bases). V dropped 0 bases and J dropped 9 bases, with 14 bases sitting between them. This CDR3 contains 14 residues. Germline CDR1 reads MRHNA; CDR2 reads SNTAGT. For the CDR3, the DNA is TGTGCCAGCAGTGACTCGACAGGCTCGGGGAAAGCTTTCTTT. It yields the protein CASSDSTGSGKAFF.

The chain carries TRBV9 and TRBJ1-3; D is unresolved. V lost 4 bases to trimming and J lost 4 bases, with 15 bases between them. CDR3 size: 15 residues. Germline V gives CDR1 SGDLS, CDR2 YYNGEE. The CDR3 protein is CASSPYSVGGNTIYF. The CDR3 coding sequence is TGTGCCAGCAGCCCTTACTCCGTAGGGGGAAACACCATATATTTT.

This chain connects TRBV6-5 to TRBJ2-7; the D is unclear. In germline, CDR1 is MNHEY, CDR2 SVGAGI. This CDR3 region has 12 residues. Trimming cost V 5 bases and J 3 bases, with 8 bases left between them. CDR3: CASSTDHYEQYF. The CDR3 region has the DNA TGTGCCAGCAGTACAGACCACTACGAGCAGTACTTC.

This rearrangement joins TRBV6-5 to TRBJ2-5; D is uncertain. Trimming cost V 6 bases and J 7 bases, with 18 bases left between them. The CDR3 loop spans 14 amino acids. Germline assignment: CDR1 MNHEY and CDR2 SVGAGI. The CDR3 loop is CASSPYTLRGTQYF. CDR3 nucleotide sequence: TGTGCCAGCAGCCCCTATACGCTACGTGGGACCCAGTACTTC.

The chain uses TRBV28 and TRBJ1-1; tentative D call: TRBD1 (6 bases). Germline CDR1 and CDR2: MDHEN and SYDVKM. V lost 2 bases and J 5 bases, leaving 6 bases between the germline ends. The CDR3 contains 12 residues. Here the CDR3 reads CASSLQGTEAFF. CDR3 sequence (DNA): TGTGCCAGCAGTTTACAGGGGACTGAAGCTTTCTTT. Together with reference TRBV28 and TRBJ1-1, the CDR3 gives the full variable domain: DVKVTQSSRYLVKRTGEKVFLECVQDMDHENMFWYRQDPGLGLRLIYFSYDVKMKEKGDIPEGYSVSREKKERFSLILESASTNQTSMYLCASSLQGTEAFFGQGTRLTVV.

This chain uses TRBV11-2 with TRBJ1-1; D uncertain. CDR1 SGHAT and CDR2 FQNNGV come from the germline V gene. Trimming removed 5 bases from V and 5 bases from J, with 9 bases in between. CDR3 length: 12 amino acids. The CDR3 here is CASSPGKTEAFF. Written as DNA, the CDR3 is TGTGCCAGCAGCCCCGGGAAGACTGAAGCTTTCTTT.